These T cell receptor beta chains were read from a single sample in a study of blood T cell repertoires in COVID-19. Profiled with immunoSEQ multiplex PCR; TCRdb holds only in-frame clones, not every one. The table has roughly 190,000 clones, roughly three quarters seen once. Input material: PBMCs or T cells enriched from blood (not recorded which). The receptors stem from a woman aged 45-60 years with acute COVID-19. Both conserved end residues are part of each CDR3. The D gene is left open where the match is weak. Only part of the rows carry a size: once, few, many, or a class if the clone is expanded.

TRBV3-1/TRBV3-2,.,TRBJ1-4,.,CASSQETPREKLFF,TGTGCCAGCAGCCAAGAGACCCCTAGGGAAAAACTGTTTTTT
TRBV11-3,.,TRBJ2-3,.,CASSLNGVGASTDTQYF,TGTGCCAGCAGCTTAAATGGGGTGGGGGCCAGCACAGATACGCAGTATTTT
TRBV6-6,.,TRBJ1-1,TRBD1,CASQQGLRNTEAFF,TGTGCCAGCCAACAGGGGTTGAGGAACACTGAAGCTTTCTTT
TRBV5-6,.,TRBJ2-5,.,CASSLGRAGRQTQYF,TGTGCCAGCAGCTTGGGCAGGGCCGGTCGGCAGACCCAGTACTTC
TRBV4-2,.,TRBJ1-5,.,CASSPRYTYSNQPQHF,TGTGCCAGCAGCCCGCGGTATACATATAGCAATCAGCCCCAGCATTTT
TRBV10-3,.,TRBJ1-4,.,CAISEEGATNEKLFF,TGTGCCATCTCCGAGGAAGGGGCAACTAATGAAAAACTGTTTTTT
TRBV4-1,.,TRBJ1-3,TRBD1,CASSQDLSSVDRRIRSGNTIYF,TGCGCCAGCAGCCAAGATCTTTCCAGTGTGGACAGGCGGATCCGTTCTGGAAACACCATATATTTT
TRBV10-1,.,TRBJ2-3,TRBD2,CASSLSGGAHGPDTQYF,TGCGCCAGCAGTTTGAGCGGGGGGGCCCACGGCCCAGATACGCAGTATTTT
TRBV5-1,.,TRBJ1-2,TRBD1,CASSSQGNDGYTF,TGCGCCAGCAGCTCACAGGGGAACGATGGCTACACCTTC
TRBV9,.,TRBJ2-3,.,CASSASVPDTQYF,TGTGCCAGCAGCGCCTCAGTCCCAGATACGCAGTATTTT
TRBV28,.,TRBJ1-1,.,CASSTGQPNTEAFF,TGTGCCAGCAGTACCGGACAGCCAAACACTGAAGCTTTCTTT
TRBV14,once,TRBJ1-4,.,CASSQAGKLFF,TGTGCCAGCAGCCAAGCAGGGAAACTGTTTTTT
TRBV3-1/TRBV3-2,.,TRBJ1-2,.,CASSQGRGGGGYTF,TGTGCCAGCAGCCAAGGACGTGGGGGCGGCGGCTACACCTTC
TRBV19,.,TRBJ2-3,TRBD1,CASSTRTGGGRFPQYF,TGTGCCAGTAGTACTCGGACAGGGGGCGGGAGGTTTCCGCAGTATTTT
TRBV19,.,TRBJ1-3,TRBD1,CASSLDRASSGNTIYF,TGTGCCAGTAGTTTGGACAGGGCCAGCTCTGGAAACACCATATATTTT
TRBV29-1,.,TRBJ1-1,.,CSVAGTEAFF,TGCAGCGTTGCAGGAACTGAAGCTTTCTTT
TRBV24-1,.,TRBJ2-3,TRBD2,CATSDPGGTDTQYF,TGTGCCACCAGTGATCCGGGGGGAACAGATACGCAGTATTTT